The source of this TCR beta chain is a study of regulatory T cells in long-lasting Graves disease. Time point meaning: persistent/refractory GD, antithyroid drugs over 5 years with positive TRAb. Construction of the TCR library relied on RNA isolated from PBMCs. In this sample, this clonotype turned up many times. The CDR3 is 14 residues long. V was clipped by 7 bases and J by 7 bases, with 14 bases between them. Germline V CDR1 and CDR2: MDHEN, SYDVKM. Combining iRepertoire HTBI primers with Arm-PCR of CDR3 regions, the authors built TCR beta libraries. TCRdb reanalysed the multiplex PCR reads using MiXCR and keeps one entry per CDR3 protein. Of over 450,000 distinct CDR3 sequences in the sample, under 25% were seen once.

The clonotype was recovered from a female donor with Graves disease. This material consisted of peripheral blood mononuclear cells (PBMCs), taken when the disease was refractory, from a patient treated with antithyroid drugs. This chain links TRBV28 with TRBJ1-6; the D gene is possibly TRBD1 (6 bases). This chain's CDR3 is CASKTTGHNSPLHF. CDR3 bases: TGTGCCAGCAAGACCACAGGGCACAATTCACCCCTCCACTTT.